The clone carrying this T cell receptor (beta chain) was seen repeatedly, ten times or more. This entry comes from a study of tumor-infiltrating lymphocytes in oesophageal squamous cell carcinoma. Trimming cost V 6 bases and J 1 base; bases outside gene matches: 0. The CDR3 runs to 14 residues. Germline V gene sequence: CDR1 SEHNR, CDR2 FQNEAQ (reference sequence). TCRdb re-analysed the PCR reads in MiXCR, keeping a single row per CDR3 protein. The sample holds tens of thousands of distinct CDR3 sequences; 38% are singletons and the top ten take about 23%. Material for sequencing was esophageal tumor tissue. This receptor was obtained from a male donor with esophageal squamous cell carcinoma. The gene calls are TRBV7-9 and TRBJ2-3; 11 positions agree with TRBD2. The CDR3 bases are TGTGCCAGCAGGACTAGCGGGGGCACAGATACGCAGTATTTT. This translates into CASRTSGGTDTQYF.